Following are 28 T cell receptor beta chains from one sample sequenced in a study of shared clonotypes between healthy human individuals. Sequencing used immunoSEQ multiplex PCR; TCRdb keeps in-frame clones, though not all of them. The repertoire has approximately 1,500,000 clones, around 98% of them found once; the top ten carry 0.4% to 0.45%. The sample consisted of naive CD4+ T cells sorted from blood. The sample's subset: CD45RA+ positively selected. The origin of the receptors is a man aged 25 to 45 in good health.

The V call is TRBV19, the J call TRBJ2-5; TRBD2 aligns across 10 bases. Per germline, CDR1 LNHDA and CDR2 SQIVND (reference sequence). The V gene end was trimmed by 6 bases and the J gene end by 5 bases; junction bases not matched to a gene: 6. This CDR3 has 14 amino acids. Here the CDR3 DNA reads TGTGCCAGTAGCCCCGGGACTAGCGTCGAGACCCAGTACTTC. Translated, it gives CASSPGTSVETQYF. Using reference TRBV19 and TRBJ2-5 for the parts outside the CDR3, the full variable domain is DGGITQSPKYLFRKEGQNVTLSCEQNLNHDAMYWYRQDPGQGLRLIYYSQIVNDFQKGDIAEGYSVSREKKESFPLTVTSAQKNPTAFYLCASSPGTSVETQYFGPGTRLLVL.

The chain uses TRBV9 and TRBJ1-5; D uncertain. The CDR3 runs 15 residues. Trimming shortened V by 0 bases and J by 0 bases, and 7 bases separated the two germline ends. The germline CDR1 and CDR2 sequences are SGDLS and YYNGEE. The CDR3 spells CASSVDQDSNQPQHF. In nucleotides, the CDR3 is TGTGCCAGCAGCGTAGATCAAGATAGCAATCAGCCCCAGCATTTT.

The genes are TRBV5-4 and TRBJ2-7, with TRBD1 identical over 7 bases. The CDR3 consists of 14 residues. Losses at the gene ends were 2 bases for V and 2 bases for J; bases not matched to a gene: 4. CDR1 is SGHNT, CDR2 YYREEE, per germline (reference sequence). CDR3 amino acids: CASSLTGVTYEQYF. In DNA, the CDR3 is TGTGCCAGCAGCTTAACAGGGGTAACCTACGAGCAGTACTTC.

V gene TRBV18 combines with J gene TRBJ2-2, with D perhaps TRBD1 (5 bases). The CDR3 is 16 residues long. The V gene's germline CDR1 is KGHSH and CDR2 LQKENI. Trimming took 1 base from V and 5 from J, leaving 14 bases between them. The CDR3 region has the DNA TGTGCCAGCTCACCACTACCAAGACAGCAAACCGGGGAGCTGTTTTTT. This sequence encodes CASSPLPRQQTGELFF.

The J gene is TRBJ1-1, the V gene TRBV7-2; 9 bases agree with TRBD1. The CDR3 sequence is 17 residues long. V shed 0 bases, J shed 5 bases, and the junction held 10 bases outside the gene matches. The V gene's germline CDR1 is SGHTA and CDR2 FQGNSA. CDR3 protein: CASSLAGQGILGTEAFF. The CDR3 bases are TGTGCCAGCAGCTTAGCGGGACAGGGTATCTTGGGAACTGAAGCTTTCTTT.

The CDR3 spells CASSLTIEVLYF. The CDR3 DNA reads as TGTGCCAGCAGCTTAACTATCGAGGTTCTGTACTTC. The genes are TRBV11-2 and TRBJ2-7; no firm D call. Germline V CDR1 and CDR2: SGHAT, FQNNGV. Trimming took off 2 bases at V and 12 bases at J, with 14 bases between the two ends. This CDR3 is 12 amino acids long. The full variable domain, completed using reference TRBV11-2 and TRBJ2-7, is EAGVAQSPRYKIIEKRQSVAFWCNPISGHATLYWYQQILGQGPKLLIQFQNNGVVDDSQLPKDRFSAERLKGVDSTLKIQPAKLEDSAVYLCASSLTIEVLYFGPGTRLTVT.

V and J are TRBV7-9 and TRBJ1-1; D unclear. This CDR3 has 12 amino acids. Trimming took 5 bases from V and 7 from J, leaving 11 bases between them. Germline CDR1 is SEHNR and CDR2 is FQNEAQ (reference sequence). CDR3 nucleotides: TGTGCCAGCAGCCCGCTTCTTGGTGAAGCTTTCTTT. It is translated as CASSPLLGEAFF.

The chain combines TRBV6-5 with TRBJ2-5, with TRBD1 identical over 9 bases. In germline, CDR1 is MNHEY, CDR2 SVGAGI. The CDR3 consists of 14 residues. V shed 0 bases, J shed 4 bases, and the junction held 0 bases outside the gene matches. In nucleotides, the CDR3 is TGTGCCAGCAGTTACTCGGGACAGGGAGAGACCCAGTACTTC. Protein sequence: CASSYSGQGETQYF.

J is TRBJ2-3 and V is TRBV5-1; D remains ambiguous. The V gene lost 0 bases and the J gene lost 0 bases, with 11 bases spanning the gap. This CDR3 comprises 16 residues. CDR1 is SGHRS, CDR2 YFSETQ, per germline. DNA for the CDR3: TGCGCCAGCAGCTTGGGGACCGCTACTAGCACAGATACGCAGTATTTT. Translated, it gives CASSLGTATSTDTQYF. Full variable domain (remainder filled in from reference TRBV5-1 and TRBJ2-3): KAGVTQTPRYLIKTRGQQVTLSCSPISGHRSVSWYQQTPGQGLQFLFEYFSETQRNKGNFPGRFSGRQFSNSRSEMNVSTLELGDSALYLCASSLGTATSTDTQYFGPGTRLTVL.

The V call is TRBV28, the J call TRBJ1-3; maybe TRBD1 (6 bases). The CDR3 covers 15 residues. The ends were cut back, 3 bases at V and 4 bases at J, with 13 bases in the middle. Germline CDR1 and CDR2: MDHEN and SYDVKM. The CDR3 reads CASSLAGDRGNTIYF. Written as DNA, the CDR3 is TGTGCCAGCAGTTTGGCAGGGGATAGAGGAAACACCATATATTTT.

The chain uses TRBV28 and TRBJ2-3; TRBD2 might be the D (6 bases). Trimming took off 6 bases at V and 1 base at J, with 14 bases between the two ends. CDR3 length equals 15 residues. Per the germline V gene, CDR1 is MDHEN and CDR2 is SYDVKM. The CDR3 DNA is TGTGCCAGCAGGACGGGACTCCTACGCACAGATACGCAGTATTTT. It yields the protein CASRTGLLRTDTQYF.

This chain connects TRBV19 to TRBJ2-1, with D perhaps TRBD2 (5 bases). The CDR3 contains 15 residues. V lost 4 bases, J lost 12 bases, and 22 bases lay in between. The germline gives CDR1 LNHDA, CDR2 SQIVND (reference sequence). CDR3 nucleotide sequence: TGTGCCAGTAGTACCCTCCGGTCTTCGAGGGCAGGGCAGTTCTTC. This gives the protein CASSTLRSSRAGQFF.

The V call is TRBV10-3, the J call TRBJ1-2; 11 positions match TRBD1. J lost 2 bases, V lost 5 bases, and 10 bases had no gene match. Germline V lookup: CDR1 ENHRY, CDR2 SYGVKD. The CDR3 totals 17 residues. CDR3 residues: CAISQLSGQGANYGYTF. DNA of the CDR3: TGTGCCATCAGTCAATTATCCGGACAGGGGGCGAACTATGGCTACACCTTC.

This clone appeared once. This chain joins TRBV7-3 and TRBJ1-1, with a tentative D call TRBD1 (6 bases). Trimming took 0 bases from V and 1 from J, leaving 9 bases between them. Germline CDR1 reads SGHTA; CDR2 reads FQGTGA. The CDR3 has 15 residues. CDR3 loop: CASSLTRTENTEAFF. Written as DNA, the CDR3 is TGTGCCAGCAGCTTAACTAGGACAGAGAACACTGAAGCTTTCTTT.

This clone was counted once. The CDR3 region has the DNA TGTGCCAGCAGCCCGGCTGGGGGTGAGCAGTTCTTC. It encodes CASSPAGGEQFF. This chain uses TRBV11-2 with TRBJ2-1; D could derive from TRBD1 or TRBD2 (5 bases each). V lost 5 bases to trimming and J lost 9 bases, with 11 bases between them. The CDR3 extends over 12 amino acids. Germline V lookup: CDR1 SGHAT, CDR2 FQNNGV.

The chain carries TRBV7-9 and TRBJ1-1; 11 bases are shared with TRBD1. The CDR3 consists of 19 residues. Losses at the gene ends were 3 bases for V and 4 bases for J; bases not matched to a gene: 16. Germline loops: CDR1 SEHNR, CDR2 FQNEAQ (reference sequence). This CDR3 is CASSFEDRGRTRKGTEAFF. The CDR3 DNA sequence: TGTGCCAGCAGCTTCGAGGACAGGGGGCGAACCCGCAAGGGCACTGAAGCTTTCTTT.

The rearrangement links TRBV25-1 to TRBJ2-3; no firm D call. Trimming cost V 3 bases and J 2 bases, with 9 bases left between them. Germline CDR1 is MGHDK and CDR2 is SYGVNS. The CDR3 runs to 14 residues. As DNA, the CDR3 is TGTGCCAGCAGTGACAGAGTGAACACAGATACGCAGTATTTT. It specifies CASSDRVNTDTQYF.

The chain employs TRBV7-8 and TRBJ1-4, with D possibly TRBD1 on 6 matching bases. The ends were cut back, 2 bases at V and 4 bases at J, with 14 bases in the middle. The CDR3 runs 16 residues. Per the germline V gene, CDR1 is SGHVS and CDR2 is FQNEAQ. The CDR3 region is CASSLRTEGINEKLFF. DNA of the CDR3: TGTGCCAGCAGCTTAAGGACAGAGGGGATTAATGAAAAACTGTTTTTT.

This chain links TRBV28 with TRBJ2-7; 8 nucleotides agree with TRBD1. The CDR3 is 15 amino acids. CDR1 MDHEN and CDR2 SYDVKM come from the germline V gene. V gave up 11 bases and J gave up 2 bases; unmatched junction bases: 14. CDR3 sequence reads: CAASLGDRLTYEQYF. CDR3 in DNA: TGTGCCGCGTCGCTAGGGGACAGGCTAACCTACGAGCAGTACTTC.

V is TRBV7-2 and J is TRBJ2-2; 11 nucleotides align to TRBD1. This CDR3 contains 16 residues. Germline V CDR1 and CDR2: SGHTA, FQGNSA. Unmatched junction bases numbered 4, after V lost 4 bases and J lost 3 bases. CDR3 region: CASSSRDRGDTGELFF. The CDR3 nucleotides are TGTGCCAGCAGCTCCCGGGACAGGGGGGACACCGGGGAGCTGTTTTTT.

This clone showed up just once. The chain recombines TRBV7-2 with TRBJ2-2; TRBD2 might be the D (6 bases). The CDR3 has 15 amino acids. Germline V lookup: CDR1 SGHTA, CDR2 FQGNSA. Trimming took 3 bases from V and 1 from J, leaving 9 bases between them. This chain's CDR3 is CASSLSGRNTGELFF. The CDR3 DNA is TGTGCCAGCAGCTTGTCCGGGAGGAACACCGGGGAGCTGTTTTTT.

CDR3 amino acids: CASSPLDRAHEQYF. Here the CDR3 DNA reads TGTGCCAGCAGCCCCTTGGACAGGGCCCACGAGCAGTACTTC. The chain has TRBV7-9 and TRBJ2-7; 8 nucleotides agree with TRBD1. Germline CDR1 is SEHNR and CDR2 is FQNEAQ (reference sequence). The ends lost 5 bases at V and 5 bases at J; junction bases unmatched: 8. CDR3 size: 14 residues.

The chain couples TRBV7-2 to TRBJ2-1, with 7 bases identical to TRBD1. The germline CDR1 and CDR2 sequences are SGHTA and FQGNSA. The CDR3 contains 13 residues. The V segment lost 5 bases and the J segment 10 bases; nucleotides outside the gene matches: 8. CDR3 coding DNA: TGTGCCAGCAGCCCCGGACAGGCCCAAGAGCAGTTCTTC. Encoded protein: CASSPGQAQEQFF.

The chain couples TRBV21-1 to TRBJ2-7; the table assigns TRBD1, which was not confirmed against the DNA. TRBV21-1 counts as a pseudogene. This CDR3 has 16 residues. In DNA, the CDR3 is TGTGCCAGCAGCAATTCCGGGACAGTGGGTACGGACGAGCAGTACTTC. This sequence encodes CASSNSGTVGTDEQYF.

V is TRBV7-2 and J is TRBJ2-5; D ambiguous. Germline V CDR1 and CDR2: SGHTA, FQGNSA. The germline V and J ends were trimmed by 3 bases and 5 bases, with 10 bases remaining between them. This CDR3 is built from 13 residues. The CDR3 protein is CASSFEGLETQYF. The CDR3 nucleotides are TGTGCCAGCAGCTTTGAAGGGTTGGAGACCCAGTACTTC.

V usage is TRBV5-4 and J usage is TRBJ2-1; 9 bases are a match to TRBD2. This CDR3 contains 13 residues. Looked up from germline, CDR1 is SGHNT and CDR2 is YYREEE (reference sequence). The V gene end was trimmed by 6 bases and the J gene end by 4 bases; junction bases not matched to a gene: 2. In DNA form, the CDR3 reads TGTGCCAGCACCCTAGCGGGGTACAATGAGCAGTTCTTC. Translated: CASTLAGYNEQFF.

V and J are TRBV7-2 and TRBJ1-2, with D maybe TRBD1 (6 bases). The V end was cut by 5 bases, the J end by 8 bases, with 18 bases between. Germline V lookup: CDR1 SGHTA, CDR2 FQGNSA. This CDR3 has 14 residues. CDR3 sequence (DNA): TGTGCCAGCAGCCCCCGCACAGGGTCGGAGGGCTACACCTTC. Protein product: CASSPRTGSEGYTF.

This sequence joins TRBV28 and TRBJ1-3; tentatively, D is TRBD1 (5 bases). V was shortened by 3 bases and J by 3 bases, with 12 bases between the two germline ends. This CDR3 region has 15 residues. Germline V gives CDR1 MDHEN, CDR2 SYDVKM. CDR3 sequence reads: CASSLAGSDGNTIYF. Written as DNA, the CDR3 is TGTGCCAGCAGTTTGGCAGGGTCAGATGGAAACACCATATATTTT.